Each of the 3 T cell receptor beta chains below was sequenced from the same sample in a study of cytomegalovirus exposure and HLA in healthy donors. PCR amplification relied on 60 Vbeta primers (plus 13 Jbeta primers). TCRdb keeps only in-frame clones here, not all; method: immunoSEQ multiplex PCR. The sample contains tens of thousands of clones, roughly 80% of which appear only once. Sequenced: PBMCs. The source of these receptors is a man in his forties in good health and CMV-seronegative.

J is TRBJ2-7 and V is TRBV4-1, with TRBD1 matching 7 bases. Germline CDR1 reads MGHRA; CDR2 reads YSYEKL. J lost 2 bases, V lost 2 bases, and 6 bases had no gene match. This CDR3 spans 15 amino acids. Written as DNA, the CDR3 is TGCGCCAGCAGCCAAACGACAGGGTCCCCCTACGAGCAGTACTTC. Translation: CASSQTTGSPYEQYF.

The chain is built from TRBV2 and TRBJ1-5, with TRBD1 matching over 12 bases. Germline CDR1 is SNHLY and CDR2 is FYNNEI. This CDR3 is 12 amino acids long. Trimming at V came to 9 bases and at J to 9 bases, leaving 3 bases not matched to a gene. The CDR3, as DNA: TGTGCCAGTGGGACAGGGGGCCGGCCCCAGCATTTT. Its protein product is CASGTGGRPQHF.

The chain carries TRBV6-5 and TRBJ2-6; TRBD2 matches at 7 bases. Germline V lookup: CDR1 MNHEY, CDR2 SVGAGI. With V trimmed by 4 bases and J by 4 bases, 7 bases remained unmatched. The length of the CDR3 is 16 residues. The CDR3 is CASSSRGGAGANVLTF. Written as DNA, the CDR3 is TGTGCCAGCAGTTCCCGGGGAGGGGCAGGGGCCAACGTCCTGACTTTC.